What follows are 24 T cell receptor beta chains derived from one specimen sequenced in a study of OX40 agonist ivuxolimab in advanced cancers. TCRdb keeps only in-frame clones here, not all; method: immunoSEQ multiplex PCR. The sample consists of around 60,000 clones, 80% to 95% of them appearing once. Sample: CD4+ or CD8+ T cells sorted from blood, taken in a trial of the OX40 agonist ivuxolimab. Every receptor here comes from an adult with an advanced solid tumor such as melanoma, head and neck, liver or kidney cancer.

This clone was picked up one time. This chain uses TRBV11-2 with TRBJ2-7, with 9 nucleotides matching TRBD2. The CDR3 runs 15 residues. V lost 4 bases, J lost 5 bases, and 9 bases stayed unmatched. The germline V gene encodes CDR1 SGHAT and CDR2 FQNNGV. CDR3 loop: CASSSSSGEGNEQYF. CDR3 DNA sequence: TGTGCCAGCAGCTCATCTAGCGGGGAGGGCAACGAGCAGTACTTC.

The V gene is TRBV6-6, the J gene TRBJ2-5; 7 nucleotides agree with TRBD2. Germline V CDR1 and CDR2: MNHNY, SVGAGI (reference sequence). This CDR3 is built from 12 residues. V shed 7 bases, J shed 5 bases, and the junction held 4 bases outside the gene matches. The chain's CDR3 is CASTVGGETQYF. For the CDR3, the DNA is TGTGCCAGCACGGTGGGAGGGGAGACCCAGTACTTC.

The chain uses TRBV27 and TRBJ2-1; D perhaps matches TRBD1 (6 bases). Germline CDR1 and CDR2: MNHEY and SMNVEV (reference sequence). CDR3 length: 15 residues. V lost 6 bases, J lost 0 bases, and 12 bases lay in between. The CDR3 sequence: CASSQDRSSYNEQFF. CDR3 coding DNA: TGTGCCAGCAGCCAGGACAGAAGCTCCTACAATGAGCAGTTCTTC.

V is TRBV4-1 and J is TRBJ2-1; D is possibly TRBD1 or TRBD2 (5 bases each). CDR3 length equals 15 residues. Germline V gene lookup returns CDR1 MGHRA and CDR2 YSYEKL. V was clipped by 2 bases and J by 0 bases, with 8 bases between them. DNA for the CDR3: TGCGCCAGCAGCCAATCAGGGAGCTCCTACAATGAGCAGTTCTTC. Its translation is CASSQSGSSYNEQFF.

This chain connects TRBV7-9 to TRBJ2-1; D not certain. The CDR3 is 15 amino acids. Germline V CDR1 and CDR2: SEHNR, FQNEAQ (reference sequence). V was clipped by 1 base and J by 0 bases, with 7 bases between them. CDR3 sequence (DNA): TGTGCCAGCAGCTTAGTAATAAGCTCCTACAATGAGCAGTTCTTC. Amino acids: CASSLVISSYNEQFF. The full variable domain, its missing parts supplied by reference TRBV7-9 and TRBJ2-1, is DTGVSQNPRHKITKRGQNVTFRCDPISEHNRLYWYRQTLGQGPEFLTYFQNEAQLEKSRLLSDRFSAERPKGSFSTLEIQRTEQGDSAMYLCASSLVISSYNEQFFGPGTRLTVL.

This clone was observed a handful of times. The chain couples TRBV4-1 to TRBJ1-2; D is uncertain. CDR1 MGHRA and CDR2 YSYEKL come from the germline V gene. The CDR3 spans 13 residues. Trimming pared 4 bases from V and 7 bases from J, leaving 13 bases between. CDR3 in amino acids: CASSPTARGGYTF. The DNA of the CDR3 is TGCGCCAGCAGCCCGACGGCTCGTGGTGGCTACACCTTC.

The chain uses TRBV27 and TRBJ2-5; 7 bases are a match to TRBD1. This CDR3 has 15 residues. Germline V CDR1 and CDR2: MNHEY, SMNVEV (reference sequence). V gave up 6 bases and J gave up 5 bases; unmatched junction bases: 12. The CDR3 bases are TGTGCCAGCAGCAGATCAACAGGGGTTGGGGAGACCCAGTACTTC. Translation gives CASSRSTGVGETQYF.

The table lists this clone with a count of one. CDR3 DNA: TGTGCCTGGAGTGTAAGTCATAGCAATCAGCCCCAGCATTTT. This encodes CAWSVSHSNQPQHF. The chain has TRBV30 and TRBJ1-5; D gene uncertain. The V and J ends lost 0 bases and 0 bases respectively, with 6 bases between them. This CDR3 comprises 14 residues. Germline loops: CDR1 GTSNPN, CDR2 SVGIG (reference sequence). The whole variable domain, remainder taken from reference TRBV30 and TRBJ1-5, is SQTIHQWPATLVQPVGSPLSLECTVEGTSNPNLYWYRQAAGRGLQLLFYSVGIGQISSEVPQNLSASRPQDRQFILSSKKLLLSDSGFYLCAWSVSHSNQPQHFGDGTRLSIL.

The chain employs TRBV19 and TRBJ1-1, with D unresolved. CDR1 LNHDA and CDR2 SQIVND come from the germline V gene (reference sequence). This CDR3 is 15 amino acids long. Trimming removed 6 bases at V and 0 bases at J, with 14 bases between. The chain's CDR3 is CASSPTMGVNTEAFF. The CDR3 region has the DNA TGTGCCAGTAGCCCCACTATGGGCGTGAACACTGAAGCTTTCTTT.

V and J are TRBV7-2 and TRBJ2-3; D is unresolved. CDR1 and CDR2 (germline): SGHTA, FQGNSA. V dropped 1 base and J dropped 4 bases, with 6 bases sitting between them. The CDR3 consists of 13 residues. This CDR3 is CASSLEWSDTQYF. The CDR3 DNA sequence: TGTGCCAGCAGCTTAGAGTGGTCAGATACGCAGTATTTT. Using reference TRBV7-2 and TRBJ2-3 for the parts outside the CDR3, the full variable domain is GAGVSQSPSNKVTEKGKDVELRCDPISGHTALYWYRQSLGQGLEFLIYFQGNSAPDKSGLPSDRFSAERTGGSVSTLTIQRTQQEDSAVYLCASSLEWSDTQYFGPGTRLTVL.

The CDR3 DNA follows: TGTGCCAGCAGCCCCGGTTTAGCGGCCTACGAGCAGTACTTC. It specifies CASSPGLAAYEQYF. This chain connects TRBV27 to TRBJ2-7; a weak D match, TRBD2 (6 bases). Germline V CDR1 and CDR2: MNHEY, SMNVEV (reference sequence). With 6 bases removed from V and 2 bases from J, the gap between germline ends came to 14 bases. The CDR3 is 14 amino acids.

The rearrangement uses TRBV5-1 and TRBJ2-3; TRBD2 matches 8 bases. This CDR3 region has 16 residues. V was pared by 3 bases and J by 2 bases, with 8 bases of the junction left unmatched. CDR1 is SGHRS and CDR2 is YFSETQ in the germline V gene. CDR3 in DNA: TGCGCCAGCAGCTCTGGACTAGCTCTATACACAGATACGCAGTATTTT. The encoded protein is CASSSGLALYTDTQYF.

The chain carries TRBV30 and TRBJ2-3; 10 nucleotides align to TRBD2. Trimming cost V 3 bases and J 0 bases; bases outside gene matches: 3. The CDR3 contains 15 residues. Germline V lookup: CDR1 GTSNPN, CDR2 SVGIG (reference sequence). The CDR3 coding sequence is TGTGCCTGGAGCCAGACTAGCGGGAGCACAGATACGCAGTATTTT. Its protein product is CAWSQTSGSTDTQYF.

CDR3 in amino acids: CASMGETFSLYEQYF. The CDR3 DNA reads as TGTGCCAGCATGGGTGAGACCTTTTCACTTTACGAGCAGTACTTC. V and J are TRBV2 and TRBJ2-7; D remains unclear. V was clipped by 7 bases and J by 4 bases, with 20 bases between them. The CDR3 consists of 15 residues. The germline gives CDR1 SNHLY, CDR2 FYNNEI.

The chain has TRBV7-9 and TRBJ2-5; D call uncertain. The J call may be in error: the DNA end matches TRBJ2-7 better. The CDR3 spans 12 residues. Germline-derived CDR1 and CDR2 are SEHNR and FQNEAQ (reference sequence). The CDR3 loop reads CASSGRLNEQYF. The CDR3 DNA sequence: TGTGCCAGCAGCGGCCGCCTTAACGAGCAGTACTTC.

J is TRBJ2-1 and V is TRBV7-9, with 7 bases fitting TRBD2. J lost 2 bases, V lost 5 bases, and 6 bases had no gene match. The germline gives CDR1 SEHNR, CDR2 FQNEAQ (reference sequence). The CDR3 is 15 amino acids. CDR3 DNA sequence: TGTGCCAGCAGCACGAGCGGGAACCCCTACAATGAGCAGTTCTTC. As protein: CASSTSGNPYNEQFF.

This clone was found once. The rearrangement uses TRBV7-2 and TRBJ2-1; maybe TRBD2 (5 bases). The CDR3 totals 17 residues. Germline lookup yields CDR1 SGHTA and CDR2 FQGNSA. The V and J ends lost 5 bases and 0 bases respectively, with 17 bases between them. The CDR3 protein is CASSHLGGWSSYNEQFF. The CDR3 nucleotides are TGTGCCAGCAGCCATCTTGGCGGGTGGAGCTCCTACAATGAGCAGTTCTTC.

The chain couples TRBV4-1 to TRBJ1-5, with D possibly matching TRBD1 (5 bases). This CDR3 comprises 14 residues. V was clipped by 4 bases and J by 7 bases, with 14 bases between them. CDR1 MGHRA and CDR2 YSYEKL come from the germline V gene. This CDR3 is CASSPDILGQPQHF. The CDR3 region has the DNA TGCGCCAGCAGCCCGGACATTTTGGGGCAGCCCCAGCATTTT.

This sequence joins TRBV28 and TRBJ2-7, with 9 bases fitting TRBD1. The germline gives CDR1 MDHEN, CDR2 SYDVKM. V lost 10 bases and J lost 4; bases outside the gene matches: 11. The CDR3 has 14 residues. The CDR3 reads CAIEPQGAGYEQYF. CDR3 nucleotides: TGTGCCATCGAACCACAGGGGGCGGGTTACGAGCAGTACTTC.

The chain uses TRBV28 and TRBJ2-5; D is tentatively TRBD1 or TRBD2 (5 bases each). The DNA end favors TRBJ2-7, so the J call may be wrong. The CDR3 sequence is 12 residues long. Germline V CDR1 and CDR2: MDHEN, SYDVKM. Written as DNA, the CDR3 is TGTGCCAGCACCGGGGCGGTTTACGAGCAGTACTTC. Its translation is CASTGAVYEQYF.

In DNA form, the CDR3 reads TGTGCCACCACGGAGGACGGCCGTCGGGAGCTGTTTTTT. Residues: CATTEDGRRELFF. The rearrangement links TRBV15 to TRBJ2-2; tentatively, D is TRBD2 (5 bases). There are 13 residues in the CDR3. Trimming cost V 7 bases and J 9 bases, with 15 bases left between them. The germline V gene encodes CDR1 LNHNV and CDR2 YYDKDF (reference sequence).

This chain uses TRBV6-1 with TRBJ1-6; 9 bases agree with TRBD1. Trimming removed 3 bases from V and 6 bases from J; junction bases left unmatched: 0. The CDR3 spans 14 residues. The V gene's germline CDR1 is MNHNS and CDR2 SASEGT. CDR3 sequence reads: CASSEGQGNSPLHF. The CDR3 DNA reads as TGTGCCAGCAGTGAGGGACAGGGTAATTCACCCCTCCACTTT.

The chain employs TRBV30 and TRBJ2-2, with unresolved D. The CDR3 contains 14 residues. CDR1 is GTSNPN and CDR2 is SVGIG in the germline V gene (reference sequence). Trimming shortened V by 3 bases and J by 6 bases, and 14 bases separated the two germline ends. Written as DNA, the CDR3 is TGTGCCTGGAGGGACGGTGGGTTGGCCGGGGAGCTGTTTTTT. Its protein product is CAWRDGGLAGELFF.

The CDR3 sequence: CASSLESLPYEQYF. The CDR3 nucleotides read TGCGCCAGCAGCTTGGAGAGTTTACCCTACGAGCAGTACTTC. The rearrangement joins TRBV5-1 to TRBJ2-5; the D is unclear. The J call could be wrong; TRBJ2-7 is a better fit for the DNA end. Germline V gives CDR1 SGHRS, CDR2 YFSETQ. This CDR3 is 14 amino acids long.